The text below deals with one T cell receptor beta chain. These data originate in a study of blood T cell repertoires in COVID-19. As processed by the authors: Researchers report that nucleated cell counts were estimated from reference gene primer amplification. Sequencing used immunoSEQ multiplex PCR; TCRdb keeps in-frame clones, though not all of them. That table supplies the V and J calls and clone size; D and trimming were determined from the DNA. The sample lists about 180,000 clones, more than 70% seen once, with more than 7.5% in the top ten. The ends lost 6 bases at V and 6 bases at J; junction bases unmatched: 16. Germline CDR1 reads MNHEY; CDR2 reads SMNVEV (reference sequence). This CDR3 region has 18 residues.

The sequence was obtained from a woman between 25 and 40 years old who had recovered from COVID-19. Material for sequencing was PBMCs or T cells enriched from blood (not recorded which). This chain uses TRBV27 with TRBJ1-5, with 11 bases matching TRBD1. CDR3 protein: CASSPTGTGGFWGQPQHF. As DNA, the CDR3 is TGTGCCAGCAGCCCCACTGGGACAGGGGGGTTCTGGGGTCAGCCCCAGCATTTT.